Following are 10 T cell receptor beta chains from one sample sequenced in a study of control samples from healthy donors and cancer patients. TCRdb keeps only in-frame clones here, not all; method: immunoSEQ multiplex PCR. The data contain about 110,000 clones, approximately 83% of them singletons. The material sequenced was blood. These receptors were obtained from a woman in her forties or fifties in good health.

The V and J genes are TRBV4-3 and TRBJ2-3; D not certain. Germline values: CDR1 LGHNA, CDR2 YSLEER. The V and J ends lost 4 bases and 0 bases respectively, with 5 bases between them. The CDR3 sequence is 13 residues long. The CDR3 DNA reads TGCGCCAGCAGCCCCGACAGCACAGATACGCAGTATTTT. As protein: CASSPDSTDTQYF.

CDR3 in amino acids: CASSRPGNTIYF. Here the CDR3 DNA reads TGCGCCAGCTCCCGCCCAGGAAACACCATATATTTT. V is TRBV5-1 and J is TRBJ1-3; D unresolved. The CDR3 totals 12 residues. The germline V gene has CDR1 SGHRS and CDR2 YFSETQ. V was cut by 7 bases and J by 4 bases, with 9 bases left in between.

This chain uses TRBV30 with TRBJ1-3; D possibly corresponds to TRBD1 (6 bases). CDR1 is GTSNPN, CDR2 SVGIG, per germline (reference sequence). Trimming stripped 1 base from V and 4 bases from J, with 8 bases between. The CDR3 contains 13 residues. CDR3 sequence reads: CAWSGGGGNTIYF. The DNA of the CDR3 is TGTGCCTGGAGTGGAGGGGGAGGAAACACCATATATTTT.

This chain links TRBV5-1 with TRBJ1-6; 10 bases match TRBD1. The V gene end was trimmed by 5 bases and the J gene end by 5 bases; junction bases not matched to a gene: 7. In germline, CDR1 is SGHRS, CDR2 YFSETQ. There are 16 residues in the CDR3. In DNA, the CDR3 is TGCGCCAGCAGAACCCCCGGGACAGGGGATAATTCACCCCTCCACTTT. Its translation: CASRTPGTGDNSPLHF.

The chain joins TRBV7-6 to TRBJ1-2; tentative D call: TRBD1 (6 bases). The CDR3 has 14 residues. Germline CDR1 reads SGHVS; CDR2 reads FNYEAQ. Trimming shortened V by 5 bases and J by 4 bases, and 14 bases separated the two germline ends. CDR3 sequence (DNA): TGTGCCAGCAGCCGCAACAGGGACGGCTATGGCTACACCTTC. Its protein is CASSRNRDGYGYTF.

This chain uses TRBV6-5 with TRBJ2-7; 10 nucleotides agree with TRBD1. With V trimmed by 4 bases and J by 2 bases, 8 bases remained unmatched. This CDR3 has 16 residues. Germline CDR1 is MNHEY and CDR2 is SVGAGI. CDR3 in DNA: TGTGCCAGCAGTTTGGACAGGGGGGATAGGACCTACGAGCAGTACTTC. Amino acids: CASSLDRGDRTYEQYF.

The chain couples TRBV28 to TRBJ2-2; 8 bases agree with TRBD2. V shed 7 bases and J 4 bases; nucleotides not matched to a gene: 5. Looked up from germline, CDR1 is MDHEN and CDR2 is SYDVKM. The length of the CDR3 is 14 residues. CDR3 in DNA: TGTGCCAGCAAAATAAGCGGGGGCACCGGGGAGCTGTTTTTT. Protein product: CASKISGGTGELFF.

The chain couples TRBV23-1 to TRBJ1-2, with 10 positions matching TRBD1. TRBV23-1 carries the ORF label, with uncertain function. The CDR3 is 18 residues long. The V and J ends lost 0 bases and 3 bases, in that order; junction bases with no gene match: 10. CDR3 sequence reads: CASSQSRQGQGVHYGYTF. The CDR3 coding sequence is TGCGCCAGCAGTCAATCGCGGCAAGGACAGGGGGTCCACTATGGCTACACCTTC.

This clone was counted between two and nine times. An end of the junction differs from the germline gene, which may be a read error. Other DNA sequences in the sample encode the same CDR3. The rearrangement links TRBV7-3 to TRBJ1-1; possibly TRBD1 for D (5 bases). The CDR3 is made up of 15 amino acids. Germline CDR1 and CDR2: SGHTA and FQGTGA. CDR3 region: CASSPGGGGNTEAFF. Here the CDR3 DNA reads TGCGCCAGCAGCCCCGGGGGGGGAGGGAACACTGAAGCTTTCTTT.

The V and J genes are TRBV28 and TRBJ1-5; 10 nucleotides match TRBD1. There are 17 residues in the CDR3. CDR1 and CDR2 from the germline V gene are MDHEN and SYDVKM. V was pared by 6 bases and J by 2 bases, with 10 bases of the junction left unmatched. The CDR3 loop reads CASSPLRQGAGNQPQHF. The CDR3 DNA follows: TGTGCCAGCAGCCCTCTGCGACAGGGGGCAGGCAATCAGCCCCAGCATTTT. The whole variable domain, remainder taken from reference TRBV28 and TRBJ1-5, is DVKVTQSSRYLVKRTGEKVFLECVQDMDHENMFWYRQDPGLGLRLIYFSYDVKMKEKGDIPEGYSVSREKKERFSLILESASTNQTSMYLCASSPLRQGAGNQPQHFGDGTRLSIL.